The clone carrying this T cell receptor beta chain was counted between two and nine times. Its specificity is unknown. TCRdb re-analysed the 5' RACE reads in MiXCR, keeping a single row per CDR3 protein. The sample has around 600,000 distinct CDR3 sequences; 9% to 15% are singletons. CDR3 size: 14 residues. V was cut by 3 bases and J by 9 bases, with 18 bases left in between. From germline, CDR1 is LGHDT and CDR2 YNNKEL (reference sequence). The data originate from a study of T cells after yellow fever vaccination. Overall study results and limits: Weaker, the secondary response had a peak occurring faster, on day 5 versus 15. Within FACS-sorted repertoires, abundant clonotypes contaminating from the bulk population could be present. In post-booster samples, most primary-vaccination clones reappeared (just under 98% CD4, over 70% CD8).

Sequenced here: PBMCs, sampled on the day of the yellow fever booster vaccination. This chain joins TRBV3-1 and TRBJ2-7, with a tentative D call TRBD1 (5 bases). The source is a man aged 25 to 40 who received the YFV17D yellow fever vaccine. The CDR3 loop is CASSQRDRVYTQYF. DNA of the CDR3: TGTGCCAGCAGCCAGAGAGACAGAGTATACACGCAGTACTTC.